Following are 26 T cell receptor beta chains from one sample sequenced in a study of CD8 T cells in Susac syndrome. Random hexamers were used to reverse transcribe the RNA input (about 0.5 to 1 ug). TCRdb independently ran MiXCR on the immunoSEQ multiplex PCR reads; one entry per CDR3 protein. In the table there are 150,000 to 200,000 distinct CDR3 sequences, around 96% of which are singletons. The material sequenced was CD4+ T cells from PBMCs. Receptor source: a human donor in good health.

This clonotype has a single count. A read error may produce the germline difference seen at one junction end. The chain recombines TRBV15 with TRBJ1-5; D is possibly TRBD1 (6 bases). Germline V gene data show CDR1 as LNHNV and CDR2 as YYDKDF (reference sequence). This CDR3 region has 14 residues. In DNA form, the CDR3 reads TGTGCCACCAGTAGAGGGGGGATGGATCAGCCCCAGCATTTT. It translates to CATSRGGMDQPQHF.

The V gene is TRBV6-4, the J gene TRBJ1-1; the match to TRBD1 covers 12 bases. CDR1 and CDR2 (germline): MRHNA, SNTAGT. This CDR3 has 14 amino acids. Losses at the gene ends were 8 bases for V and 3 bases for J; bases not matched to a gene: 4. Written as DNA, the CDR3 is TGTGCCAGCTGGGACAGGGGGCGCGACACTGAAGCTTTCTTT. Translation gives CASWDRGRDTEAFF.

V is TRBV5-8 and J is TRBJ2-1; D possibly uses TRBD1 or TRBD2 (5 bases each). CDR1 and CDR2 from the germline V gene are SGHTS and YDEGEE. V was clipped by 3 bases and J by 6 bases, with 16 bases between them. The CDR3 sequence is 15 residues long. Here the CDR3 reads CASSWIYEGFNEQFF. Written as DNA, the CDR3 is TGTGCCAGCAGCTGGATTTATGAGGGGTTCAATGAGCAGTTCTTC.

V and J are TRBV5-6 and TRBJ2-1; possibly TRBD1 for D (5 bases). The germline CDR1 and CDR2 sequences are SGHDT and YYEEEE. With 7 bases removed from V and 10 bases from J, the gap between germline ends came to 18 bases. The CDR3 covers 13 residues. Here the CDR3 reads CASQETALKEQFF. CDR3 nucleotide sequence: TGTGCCAGCCAAGAGACAGCTTTGAAAGAGCAGTTCTTC. The full variable domain, completed using reference TRBV5-6 and TRBJ2-1, is DAGVTQSPTHLIKTRGQQVTLRCSPKSGHDTVSWYQQALGQGPQFIFQYYEEEERQRGNFPDRFSGHQFPNYSSELNVNALLLGDSALYLCASQETALKEQFFGPGTRLTVL.

The gene calls are TRBV20-1 and TRBJ2-5; D not resolved. V lost 3 bases to trimming and J lost 5 bases, with 13 bases between them. CDR3 size: 13 residues. Germline CDR1 is DFQATT and CDR2 is SNEGSKA (reference sequence). CDR3: CSASSTSRETQYF. CDR3 nucleotides: TGCAGTGCTAGTTCGACCTCCCGGGAGACCCAGTACTTC.

The CDR3 nucleotides are TGCAGCGCCACGGGGGGTGGCTCCCCTCGTGAGCAGTTCTTC. Its translation is CSATGGGSPREQFF. V usage is TRBV29-1 and J usage is TRBJ2-1; TRBD2 agrees at 7 bases. The germline gives CDR1 SQVTM, CDR2 ANQGSEA. This CDR3 spans 14 amino acids. V lost 7 bases and J lost 9; bases outside the gene matches: 15.

The V and J genes are TRBV20-1 and TRBJ2-3; D might be TRBD2 (6 bases). V was cut by 2 bases and J by 1 base, with 10 bases left in between. The CDR3 contains 14 residues. Germline V CDR1 and CDR2: DFQATT, SNEGSKA (reference sequence). This CDR3 is CSARLGGRTDTQYF. CDR3 nucleotides: TGCAGTGCTAGACTGGGGGGTCGCACAGATACGCAGTATTTT.

The table lists this clonotype with a count of one. The V and J genes are TRBV9 and TRBJ1-5; 10 nucleotides align to TRBD1. Germline CDR1 SGDLS, CDR2 YYNGEE. Germline trimming cut 4 bases from V and 4 bases from J; bases unmatched to any gene: 5. This CDR3 comprises 15 residues. The CDR3 coding sequence is TGTGCCAGCAGCTATGGGACAGGGGCTAATCAGCCCCAGCATTTT. Its translation: CASSYGTGANQPQHF.

The chain carries TRBV7-2 and TRBJ1-6; 9 nucleotides align to TRBD1. V shed 7 bases and J 10 bases; nucleotides not matched to a gene: 8. Germline CDR1 is SGHTA and CDR2 is FQGNSA. The CDR3 is 14 residues long. This chain's CDR3 is CASTGTGKDSPLHF. CDR3 sequence (DNA): TGTGCCAGCACCGGGACAGGGAAGGACTCACCCCTCCACTTT.

The chain uses TRBV4-1 and TRBJ1-6; D remains unclear. Trimming stripped 1 base from V and 5 bases from J, with 6 bases between. The CDR3 sequence is 14 residues long. Germline V lookup: CDR1 MGHRA, CDR2 YSYEKL. CDR3 DNA sequence: TGCGCCAGCAGCCAAGCGGGGAATAATTCACCCCTCCACTTT. Amino acid sequence: CASSQAGNNSPLHF.

V and J are TRBV29-1 and TRBJ2-1; 7 nucleotides agree with TRBD1. The germline CDR1 and CDR2 sequences are SQVTM and ANQGSEA. CDR3 length equals 15 residues. Trimming cost V 7 bases and J 1 base; bases outside gene matches: 10. In nucleotides, the CDR3 is TGCAGCGCCGAATTGGGACAGTTGTCCTACAATGAGCAGTTCTTC. Translation gives CSAELGQLSYNEQFF.

This sequence joins TRBV12-3 or TRBV12-4 and TRBJ1-5; D is undetermined. Trimming left V 5 bases short and J 4 bases short, with 9 bases between. The CDR3 length is 13 residues. Written as DNA, the CDR3 is TGTGCCAGCAGTCGAGGTGGGAATCAGCCCCAGCATTTT. Translating gives CASSRGGNQPQHF.

The chain links TRBV30 to TRBJ1-5; D not resolved. This CDR3 has 15 residues. V was clipped by 2 bases and J by 0 bases, with 11 bases between them. Germline CDR1 reads GTSNPN; CDR2 reads SVGIG (reference sequence). CDR3 coding DNA: TGTGCCTGGAGTTCCGGGCAGACTAGCAATCAGCCCCAGCATTTT. Its translation is CAWSSGQTSNQPQHF. The complete variable domain, with remaining parts taken from reference TRBV30 and TRBJ1-5, reads SQTIHQWPATLVQPVGSPLSLECTVEGTSNPNLYWYRQAAGRGLQLLFYSVGIGQISSEVPQNLSASRPQDRQFILSSKKLLLSDSGFYLCAWSSGQTSNQPQHFGDGTRLSIL.

The chain has TRBV6-2 or TRBV6-3 and TRBJ2-1; no clear D gene. Germline loops: CDR1 MNHEY, CDR2 SVGEGT. V was clipped by 6 bases and J by 5 bases, with 8 bases between them. This CDR3 comprises 12 residues. Written as DNA, the CDR3 is TGTGCCAGCAGCTGGTCGCACAATGAGCAGTTCTTC. Amino acid sequence: CASSWSHNEQFF.

The chain is built from TRBV23-1 and TRBJ1-6; TRBD1 might be the D (5 bases). TRBV23-1 is marked as an open reading frame, function uncertain. V shed 0 bases and J shed 9 bases, with 15 bases lying between them. The CDR3 covers 16 residues. This CDR3 is CASSQSRGSSGSPLHF. The CDR3 bases are TGCGCCAGCAGTCAATCGCGGGGGTCTTCGGGTTCACCCCTCCACTTT.

The chain has TRBV5-1 and TRBJ2-7; D ambiguous. CDR1 and CDR2 (germline): SGHRS, YFSETQ. Trimming stripped 0 bases from V and 0 bases from J, with 10 bases between. The CDR3 spans 15 residues. This chain's CDR3 is CASSLGQTISYEQYF. In DNA form, the CDR3 reads TGCGCCAGCAGCTTGGGCCAGACAATCTCCTACGAGCAGTACTTC.

This chain links TRBV30 with TRBJ1-1, with TRBD1 as a possible D gene (6 bases). CDR1 and CDR2 (germline): GTSNPN, SVGIG (reference sequence). This CDR3 spans 14 amino acids. Trimming took off 7 bases at V and 0 bases at J, with 15 bases between the two ends. CDR3: CASNRDIMNTEAFF. In DNA form, the CDR3 reads TGTGCCTCCAACCGGGACATAATGAACACTGAAGCTTTCTTT. Filled out from reference TRBV30 and TRBJ1-1, the complete variable domain reads SQTIHQWPATLVQPVGSPLSLECTVEGTSNPNLYWYRQAAGRGLQLLFYSVGIGQISSEVPQNLSASRPQDRQFILSSKKLLLSDSGFYLCASNRDIMNTEAFFGQGTRLTVV.

This clonotype occurred once. The V and J genes are TRBV20-1 and TRBJ1-5, with D maybe TRBD1 (5 bases). CDR3 length equals 13 residues. Trimming left V 5 bases short and J 2 bases short, with 10 bases between. The germline V gene has CDR1 DFQATT and CDR2 SNEGSKA (reference sequence). CDR3 bases: TGCAGTGCTTTCAGGGCGGGCAATCAGCCCCAGCATTTT. It specifies CSAFRAGNQPQHF.

This chain uses TRBV7-2 with TRBJ2-3; tentative D call: TRBD1 (5 bases). The germline V gene encodes CDR1 SGHTA and CDR2 FQGNSA. The germline V and J ends were trimmed by 5 bases and 4 bases, with 10 bases remaining between them. CDR3 size: 13 residues. The CDR3 loop is CASSDFRADTQYF. The DNA for the CDR3 is TGTGCCAGCAGCGATTTCAGGGCAGATACGCAGTATTTT.

The chain recombines TRBV6-1 with TRBJ1-2; a weak D match, TRBD1 (5 bases). Per germline, CDR1 MNHNS and CDR2 SASEGT. The V and J ends lost 4 bases and 4 bases respectively, with 10 bases between them. The CDR3 has 13 amino acids. The CDR3 protein is CASSVAGTYGYTF. CDR3 coding DNA: TGTGCCAGCAGTGTCGCGGGGACCTATGGCTACACCTTC.

This sequence joins TRBV3-1 and TRBJ1-6, with a possible D match to TRBD1 (5 bases). The CDR3 sequence is 15 residues long. Trimming took off 5 bases at V and 7 bases at J, with 15 bases between the two ends. Germline V gene data show CDR1 as LGHDT and CDR2 as YNNKEL (reference sequence). As DNA, the CDR3 is TGTGCCAGCAGCGAATCAGGGAGTTTCAATTCACCCCTCCACTTT. As protein: CASSESGSFNSPLHF.

The rearrangement uses TRBV9 and TRBJ2-3, with TRBD1 matching over 9 bases. CDR3 length equals 15 residues. V was pared by 2 bases and J by 8 bases, with 9 bases of the junction left unmatched. The germline V gene has CDR1 SGDLS and CDR2 YYNGEE. Written as DNA, the CDR3 is TGTGCCAGCAGCGTGACAGGGGGACACGTCGGTACGCAGTATTTT. This translates into CASSVTGGHVGTQYF.

This clonotype showed up just once. The chain has TRBV28 and TRBJ2-3; 10 bases fit TRBD2. CDR1 is MDHEN, CDR2 SYDVKM, per germline. Germline trimming cut 10 bases from V and 2 bases from J; bases unmatched to any gene: 6. This CDR3 has 14 residues. The CDR3 region has the DNA TGTGCCATCACCGGGACTAGCGCCACAGATACGCAGTATTTT. Amino acids: CAITGTSATDTQYF.

J is TRBJ1-1 and V is TRBV21-1. TRBV21-1 is designated a pseudogene. The CDR3 is 13 amino acids. The CDR3 sequence: CASIPRGQVEAFF. Here the CDR3 DNA reads TGTGCCAGCATCCCTAGAGGGCAGGTTGAAGCTTTCTTT.

The gene calls are TRBV3-1 and TRBJ1-2; D is uncertain. The germline V gene encodes CDR1 LGHDT and CDR2 YNNKEL (reference sequence). V was shortened by 5 bases and J by 8 bases, with 12 bases between the two germline ends. The CDR3 sequence is 12 residues long. Here the CDR3 DNA reads TGTGCCAGCAGCTTAAGACACGGGGGCTACACCTTC. Translating gives CASSLRHGGYTF.

This rearrangement joins TRBV12-3 or TRBV12-4 to TRBJ2-2, with a weak D call TRBD1 (6 bases). The CDR3 consists of 15 residues. Trimming removed 8 bases at V and 3 bases at J, with 16 bases between. The CDR3, as DNA: TGTGCCAGCGGACGAACACAGGGCCACACCGGGGAGCTGTTTTTT. It yields the protein CASGRTQGHTGELFF.